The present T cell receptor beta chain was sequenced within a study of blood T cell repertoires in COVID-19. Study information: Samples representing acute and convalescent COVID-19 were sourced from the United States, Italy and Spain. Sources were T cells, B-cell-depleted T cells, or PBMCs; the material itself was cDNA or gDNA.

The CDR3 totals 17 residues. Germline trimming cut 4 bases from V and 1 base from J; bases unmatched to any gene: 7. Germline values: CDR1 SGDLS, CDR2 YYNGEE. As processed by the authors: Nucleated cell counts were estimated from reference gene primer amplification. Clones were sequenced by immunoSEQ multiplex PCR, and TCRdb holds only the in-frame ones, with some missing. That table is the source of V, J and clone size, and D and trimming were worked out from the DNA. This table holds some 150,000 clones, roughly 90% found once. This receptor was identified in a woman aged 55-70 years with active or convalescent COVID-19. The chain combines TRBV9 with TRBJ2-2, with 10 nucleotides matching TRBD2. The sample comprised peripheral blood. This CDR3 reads CASSLPLAGENTGELFF. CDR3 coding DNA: TGTGCCAGCAGCTTACCCCTAGCGGGGGAGAACACCGGGGAGCTGTTTTTT.